This T cell receptor (beta chain) derives from a study of cytomegalovirus exposure and HLA in healthy donors. Trimming shortened V by 1 base and J by 0 bases, and 10 bases separated the two germline ends. The CDR3 extends over 16 amino acids. Per germline, CDR1 LGHNA and CDR2 YNFKEQ. The PCR contained 60 Vbeta and 13 Jbeta primers. The assay was immunoSEQ multiplex PCR, and TCRdb's table has in-frame clones only and misses some. The repertoire has approximately 210,000 clones, 75% to 85% of them found once; the top ten carry approximately 0.39%. This clonotype originated in a male donor in good health and CMV-seropositive. The chain links TRBV4-2 to TRBJ1-5; D is unresolved. The sample taken for sequencing was PBMCs. The CDR3 spells CASSQVAAASNQPQHF. As DNA, the CDR3 is TGTGCCAGCAGCCAAGTAGCTGCAGCTAGCAATCAGCCCCAGCATTTT.